The present T cell receptor (beta chain) was sequenced within a study of blood T cells in healthy people across ages. General study points: It was the long-lived donors that had more naive CD4+ cells and higher diversity than aged donors. As age increased, TCR beta diversity per million T cells fell in a roughly linear fashion.

Germline V gene data show CDR1 as SQVTM and CDR2 as ANQGSEA. Losses at the gene ends were 6 bases for V and 8 bases for J; bases not matched to a gene: 7. This CDR3 has 12 residues. The sample holds a few counts of this clonotype. Its antigen is as yet unknown. Then a second PCR, running roughly 7 to 11 cycles, was carried out with a sample-barcoded 5' primer and a J-beta primer mix. TCRdb processed the 5' RACE reads anew with MiXCR; each CDR3 protein has one entry. The sample lists 780,000 or so distinct CDR3 sequences, about 55% occurring once. The sequenced sample was blood. The V and J genes are TRBV29-1 and TRBJ1-2; 9 nucleotides agree with TRBD1. This receptor was taken from an elderly man in good health. The CDR3 spells CSVTGTGSGYTF. The CDR3 DNA is TGCAGCGTAACCGGGACAGGGAGCGGCTACACCTTC.